This T cell receptor beta chain was sequenced for a study of T cell clonotyping in hematopoietic cell transplantation. The data were produced by immunoSEQ multiplex PCR, yet TCRdb's version contains in-frame clones alone and is incomplete. The sample holds around 5,900 clones, 80% seen once. This clone was seen only once. The CDR3 contains 14 residues. Trimming pared 3 bases from V and 8 bases from J, leaving 19 bases between. Germline CDR1 and CDR2: SQVTM and ANQGSEA. As to time point: recipient sample about 28 days before transplant, after cytoreduction. This specimen was peripheral blood mononuclear cells, taken before stem cell transplant. The J gene is TRBJ1-2, the V gene TRBV29-1; a weak D match, TRBD1 (5 bases). The receptor comes from a woman aged 45 to 65 with acute myeloid leukemia. Some clones in this sample may be carry-over from other donors' samples. CDR3 in DNA: TGCAGCGTTGAGGAGGAGGAAGGGGTTCACGGCTACACCTTC. This translates into CSVEEEEGVHGYTF.